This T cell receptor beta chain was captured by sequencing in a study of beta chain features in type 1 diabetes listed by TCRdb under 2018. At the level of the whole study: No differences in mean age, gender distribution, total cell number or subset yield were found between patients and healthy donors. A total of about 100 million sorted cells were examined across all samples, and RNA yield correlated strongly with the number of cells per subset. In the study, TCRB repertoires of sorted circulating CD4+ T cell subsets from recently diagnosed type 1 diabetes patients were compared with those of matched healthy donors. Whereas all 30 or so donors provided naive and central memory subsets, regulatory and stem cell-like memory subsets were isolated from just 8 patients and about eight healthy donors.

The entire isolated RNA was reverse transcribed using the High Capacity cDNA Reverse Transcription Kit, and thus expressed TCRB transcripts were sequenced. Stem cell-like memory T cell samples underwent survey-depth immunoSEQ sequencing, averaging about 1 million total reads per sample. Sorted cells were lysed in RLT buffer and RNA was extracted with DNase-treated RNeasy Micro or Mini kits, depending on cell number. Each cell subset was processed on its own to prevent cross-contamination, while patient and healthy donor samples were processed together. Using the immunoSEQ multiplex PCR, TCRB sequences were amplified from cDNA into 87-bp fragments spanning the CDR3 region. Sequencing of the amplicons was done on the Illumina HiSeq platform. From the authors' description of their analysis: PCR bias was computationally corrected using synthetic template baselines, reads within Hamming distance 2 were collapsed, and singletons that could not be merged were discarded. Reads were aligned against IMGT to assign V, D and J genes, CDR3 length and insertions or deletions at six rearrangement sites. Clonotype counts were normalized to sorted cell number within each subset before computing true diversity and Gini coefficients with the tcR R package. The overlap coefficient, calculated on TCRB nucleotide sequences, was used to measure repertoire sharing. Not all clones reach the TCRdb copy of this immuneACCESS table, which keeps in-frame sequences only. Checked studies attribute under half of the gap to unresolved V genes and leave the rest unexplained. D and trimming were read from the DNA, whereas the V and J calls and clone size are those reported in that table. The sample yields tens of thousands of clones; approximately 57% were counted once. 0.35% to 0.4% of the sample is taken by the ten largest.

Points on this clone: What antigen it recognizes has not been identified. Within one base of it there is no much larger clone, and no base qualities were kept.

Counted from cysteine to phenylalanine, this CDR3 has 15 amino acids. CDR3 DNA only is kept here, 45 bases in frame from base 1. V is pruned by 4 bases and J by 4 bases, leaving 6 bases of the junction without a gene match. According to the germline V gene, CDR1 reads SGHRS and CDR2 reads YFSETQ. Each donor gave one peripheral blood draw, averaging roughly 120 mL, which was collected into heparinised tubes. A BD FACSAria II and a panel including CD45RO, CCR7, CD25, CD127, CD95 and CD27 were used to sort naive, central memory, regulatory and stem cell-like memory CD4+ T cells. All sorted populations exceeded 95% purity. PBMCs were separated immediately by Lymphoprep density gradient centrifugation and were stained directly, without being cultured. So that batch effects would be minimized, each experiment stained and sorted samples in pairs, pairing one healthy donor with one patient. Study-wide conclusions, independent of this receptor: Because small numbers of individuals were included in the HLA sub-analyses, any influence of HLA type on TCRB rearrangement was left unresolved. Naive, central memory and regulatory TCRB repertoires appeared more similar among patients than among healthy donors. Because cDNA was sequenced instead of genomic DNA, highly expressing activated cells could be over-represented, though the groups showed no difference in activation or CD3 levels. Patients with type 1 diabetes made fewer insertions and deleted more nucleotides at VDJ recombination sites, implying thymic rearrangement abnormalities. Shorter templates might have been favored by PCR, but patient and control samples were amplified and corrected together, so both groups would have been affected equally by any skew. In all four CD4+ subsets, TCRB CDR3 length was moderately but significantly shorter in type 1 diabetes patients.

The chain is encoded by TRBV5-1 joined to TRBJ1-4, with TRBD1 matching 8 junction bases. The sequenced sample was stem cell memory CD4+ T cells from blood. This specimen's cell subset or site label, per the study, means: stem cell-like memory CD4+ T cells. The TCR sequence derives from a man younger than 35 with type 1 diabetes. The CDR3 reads CASSTYRGDNEKLFF. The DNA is TGCGCCAGCAGCACCTACAGGGGGGATAATGAAAAACTGTTTTTT.